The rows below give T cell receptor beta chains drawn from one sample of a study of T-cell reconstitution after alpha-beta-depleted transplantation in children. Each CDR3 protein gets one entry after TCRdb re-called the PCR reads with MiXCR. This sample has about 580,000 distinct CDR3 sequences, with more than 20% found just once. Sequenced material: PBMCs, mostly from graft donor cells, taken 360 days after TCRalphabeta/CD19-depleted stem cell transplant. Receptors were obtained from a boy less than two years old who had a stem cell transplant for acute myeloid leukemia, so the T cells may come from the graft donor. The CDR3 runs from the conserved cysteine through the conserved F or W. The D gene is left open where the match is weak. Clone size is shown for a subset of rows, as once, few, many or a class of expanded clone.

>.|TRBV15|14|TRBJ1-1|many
CATSRDRGYTEAFF
TGTGCCACCAGCAGAGATCGGGGGTACACTGAAGCTTTCTTT
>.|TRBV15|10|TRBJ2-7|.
CSRIYYEQYF
TGTTCGAGGATCTACTACGAGCAGTACTTC
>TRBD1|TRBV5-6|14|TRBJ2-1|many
CASSLPGQYNEQFF
TGTGCCAGCAGCCTCCCGGGACAGTACAATGAGCAGTTCTTC
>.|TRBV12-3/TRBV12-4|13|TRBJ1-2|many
CASSLLTGDGYTF
TGTGCCAGCAGTTTACTAACAGGCGATGGCTACACCTTC
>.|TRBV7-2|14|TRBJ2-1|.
CASSLSGYYNEQFF
TGTGCCAGCAGCTTATCGGGGTACTACAATGAGCAGTTCTTC
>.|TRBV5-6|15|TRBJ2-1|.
CASSFGGPSDNEQFF
TGTGCCAGCAGCTTCGGCGGTCCAAGTGACAATGAGCAGTTCTTC
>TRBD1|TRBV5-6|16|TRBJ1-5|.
CASSSGTGSTNQPQHF
TGTGCCAGCAGCTCAGGGACAGGGAGCACCAATCAGCCCCAGCATTTT
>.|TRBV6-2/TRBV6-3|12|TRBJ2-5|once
CASSTREETQYF
TGTGCCAGCAGCACTAGGGAAGAGACCCAGTACTTC
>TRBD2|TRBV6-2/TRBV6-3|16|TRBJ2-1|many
CASSLPSGGKYNEQFF
TGTGCCAGCAGTTTGCCTAGCGGGGGAAAATACAATGAGCAGTTCTTC
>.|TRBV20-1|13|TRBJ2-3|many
CSARGTSTDTQYF
TGCAGTGCTAGGGGGACTAGCACAGATACGCAGTATTTT
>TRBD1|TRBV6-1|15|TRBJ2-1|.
CASRPGTGVVNEQFF
TGTGCCAGCAGGCCCGGGACAGGGGTCGTCAATGAGCAGTTCTTC
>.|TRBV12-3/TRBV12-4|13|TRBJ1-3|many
CASRLASGNTIYF
TGTGCCAGCCGGTTAGCCTCTGGAAACACCATATATTTT
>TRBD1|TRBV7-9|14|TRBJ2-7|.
CASSHVGQTYEQYF
TGTGCCAGCAGCCACGTGGGACAGACCTACGAGCAGTACTTC
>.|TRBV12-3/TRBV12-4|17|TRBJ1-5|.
CASSLSPRGLDGQPQHF
TGTGCCAGCAGTTTGTCGCCCCGGGGCCTCGACGGTCAGCCCCAGCATTTT
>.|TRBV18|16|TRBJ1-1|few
CASSPRMGQANTEAFF
TGTGCCAGCTCACCACGGATGGGGCAGGCGAACACTGAAGCTTTCTTT
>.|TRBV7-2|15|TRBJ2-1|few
CASSLAPEQYNEQFF
TGTGCCAGCAGCTTAGCCCCCGAGCAGTACAATGAGCAGTTCTTC
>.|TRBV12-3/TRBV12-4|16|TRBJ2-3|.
CASRTRGGAGTDTQYF
TGTGCCAGCAGGACTCGAGGGGGGGCCGGAACAGATACGCAGTATTTT
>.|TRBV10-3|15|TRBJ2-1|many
CAISARDHSYNEQFF
TGTGCCATCAGCGCCCGGGACCACTCCTACAATGAGCAGTTCTTC
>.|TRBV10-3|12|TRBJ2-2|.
CAISDSTGELFF
TGTGCCATCAGTGACAGCACCGGGGAGCTGTTTTTT
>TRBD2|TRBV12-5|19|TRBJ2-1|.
CASGPGTSGGPSSYNEQFF
TGTGCTAGTGGACCCGGGACTAGCGGGGGGCCGAGCTCCTACAATGAGCAGTTCTTC
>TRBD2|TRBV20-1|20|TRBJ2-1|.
CSARGVGTSGGRSSYNEQFF
TGCAGTGCTAGGGGTGTGGGGACTAGCGGGGGTAGGAGCTCCTACAATGAGCAGTTCTTC
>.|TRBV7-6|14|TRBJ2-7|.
CASSFAGGPYEQYF
TGTGCCAGCAGCTTTGCAGGAGGGCCCTACGAGCAGTACTTC
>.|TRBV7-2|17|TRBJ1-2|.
CASTWTFRRGANYGYTF
TGTGCCAGCACCTGGACCTTCCGGAGGGGAGCTAACTATGGCTACACCTTC
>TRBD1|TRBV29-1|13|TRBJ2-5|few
CSVRQGRLETQYF
TGCAGCGTACGACAGGGTCGATTGGAGACCCAGTACTTC
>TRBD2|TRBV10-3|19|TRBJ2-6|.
CAIGGRGGAVSSGANVLTF
TGTGCCATCGGAGGTCGCGGGGGGGCTGTGTCGTCTGGGGCCAACGTCCTGACTTTC
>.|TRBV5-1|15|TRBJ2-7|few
CASSLGSGHTYEQYF
TGCGCCAGCAGCTTAGGTTCAGGGCACACCTACGAGCAGTACTTC
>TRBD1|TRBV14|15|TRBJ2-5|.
CASSQERGLWETQYF
TGTGCCAGCAGCCAAGAGAGGGGGCTCTGGGAGACCCAGTACTTC
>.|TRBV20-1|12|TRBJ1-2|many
CSASPDLFGYTF
TGCAGTGCTAGCCCAGACTTGTTTGGCTACACCTTC
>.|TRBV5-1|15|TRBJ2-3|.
CASSSPRASTDTQYF
TGCGCCAGCAGCTCGCCCAGGGCTAGCACAGATACGCAGTATTTT
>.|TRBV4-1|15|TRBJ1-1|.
CASSQESSPNAEAFF
TGCGCCAGCAGCCAAGAGTCATCCCCGAACGCTGAAGCTTTCTTT
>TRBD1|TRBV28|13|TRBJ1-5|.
CASNYRGGQPQHF
TGTGCCAGCAACTACAGGGGCGGGCAGCCCCAGCATTTT
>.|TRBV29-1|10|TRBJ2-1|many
CSVEDNEQFF
TGCAGCGTTGAGGACAATGAGCAGTTCTTC
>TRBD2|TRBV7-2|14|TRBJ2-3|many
CASSPGLAADTQYF
TGTGCCAGCAGCCCTGGACTAGCAGCAGATACGCAGTATTTT
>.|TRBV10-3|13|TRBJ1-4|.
CAISADVGEKLFF
TGTGCCATCAGTGCGGACGTGGGTGAAAAACTGTTTTTT
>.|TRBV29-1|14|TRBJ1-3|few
CSVEVSGFGNTIYF
TGCAGCGTTGAAGTCTCCGGGTTTGGAAACACCATATATTTT
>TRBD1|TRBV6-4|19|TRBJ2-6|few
CASSDSSDREFPGANVLTF
TGTGCCAGCAGTGACAGCTCCGACAGGGAATTCCCTGGGGCCAACGTCCTGACTTTC
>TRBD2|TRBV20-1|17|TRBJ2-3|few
CSASPGLAGVFTDTQYF
TGCAGTGCTAGTCCCGGACTAGCGGGGGTATTCACAGATACGCAGTATTTT
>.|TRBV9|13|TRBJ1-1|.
CASSVGGSTEAFF
TGTGCCAGCAGCGTAGGCGGGTCCACTGAAGCTTTCTTT
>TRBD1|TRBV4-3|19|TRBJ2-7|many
CASSQDTGGISIRTYEQYF
TGCGCCAGCAGCCAAGATACAGGGGGCATATCGATTCGGACCTACGAGCAGTACTTC
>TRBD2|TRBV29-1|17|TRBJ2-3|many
CSVPPTSGGIPTDTQYF
TGCAGCGTTCCTCCTACTAGCGGGGGGATACCCACAGATACGCAGTATTTT
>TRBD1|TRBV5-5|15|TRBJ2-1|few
CASSLGGGDRDEQFF
TGTGCCAGCAGCTTGGGAGGCGGGGACAGGGATGAGCAGTTCTTC
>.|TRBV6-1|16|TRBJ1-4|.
CASSPLPGATNEKLFF
TGTGCCAGCAGTCCCTTACCAGGGGCGACTAATGAAAAACTGTTTTTT
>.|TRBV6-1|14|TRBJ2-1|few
CASSPDTLNNEQFF
TGTGCCAGCAGTCCAGACACCCTCAACAATGAGCAGTTCTTC
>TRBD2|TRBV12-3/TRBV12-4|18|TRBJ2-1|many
CASSFSGPLTSGYNEQFF
TGTGCCAGCAGTTTTAGCGGCCCTTTGACTAGCGGATACAATGAGCAGTTCTTC
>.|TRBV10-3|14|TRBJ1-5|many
CAISEQGQDQPQHF
TGTGCCATCAGTGAGCAGGGCCAAGATCAGCCCCAGCATTTT
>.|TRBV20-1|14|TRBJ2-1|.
CSARLSYPYNEQFF
TGCAGTGCTAGACTTTCTTACCCCTACAATGAGCAGTTCTTC
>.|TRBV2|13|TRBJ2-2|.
CASTLVGTGELFF
TGTGCCAGCACCCTTGTAGGTACCGGGGAGCTGTTTTTT
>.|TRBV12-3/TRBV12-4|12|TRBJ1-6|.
CASIKSRFPLHF
TGTGCCAGCATAAAATCCAGGTTCCCCCTCCACTTT
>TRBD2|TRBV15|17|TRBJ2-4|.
CATSRGRLAEAKNIQYF
TGTGCCACCAGCAGAGGAAGACTAGCGGAAGCCAAAAACATTCAGTACTTC
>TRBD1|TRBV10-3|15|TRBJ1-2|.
CAISESWTGNYGYTF
TGTGCCATCAGTGAGTCGTGGACAGGGAACTATGGCTACACCTTC
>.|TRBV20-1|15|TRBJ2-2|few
CSAREGRGYTGELFF
TGCAGTGCTAGAGAGGGGAGAGGCTACACCGGGGAGCTGTTTTTT
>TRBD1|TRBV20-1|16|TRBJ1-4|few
CSASPSPGGVTEKLFF
TGCAGTGCTAGTCCGTCCCCAGGGGGGGTGACTGAAAAACTGTTTTTT
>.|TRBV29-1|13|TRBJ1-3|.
CSVTGHSGNTIYF
TGCAGCGTTACTGGGCACTCTGGAAACACCATATATTTT
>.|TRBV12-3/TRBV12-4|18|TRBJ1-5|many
CASSFRAGTTSSNQPQHF
TGTGCCAGCAGTTTCCGGGCAGGGACCACCTCGAGCAATCAGCCCCAGCATTTT
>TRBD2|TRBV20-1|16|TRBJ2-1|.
CSARLQTSGTYNEQFF
TGCAGTGCTAGATTGCAAACTAGCGGAACGTACAATGAGCAGTTCTTC
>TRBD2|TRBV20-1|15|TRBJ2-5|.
CSAVSSGGAGETQYF
TGCAGTGCTGTATCCAGCGGGGGGGCCGGGGAGACCCAGTACTTC
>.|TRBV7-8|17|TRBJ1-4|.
CASRKHWTEATNEKLFF
TGTGCCAGCAGAAAACATTGGACGGAGGCAACTAATGAAAAACTGTTTTTT
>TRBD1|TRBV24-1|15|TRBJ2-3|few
CATSKDRGREDTQYF
TGTGCCACCAGTAAGGACAGGGGGCGCGAGGATACGCAGTATTTT
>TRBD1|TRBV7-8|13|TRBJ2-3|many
CASSRTGRDTQYF
TGTGCCAGCAGCCGGACAGGGCGGGATACGCAGTATTTT